These 24 T cell receptor beta chains originate from one sample sequenced in a study of blood T cell repertoires in COVID-19. The table came from immunoSEQ multiplex PCR; TCRdb's copy has only in-frame clones and leaves some out. There are over 250,000 clones in the sample; about 87% occur only once, and 5.5% to 8% lies in the top ten. Specimen: peripheral blood. The receptors shown here come from a woman between 45 and 60 years old with COVID-19, enrolled during active disease.

In this sample, this clone turned up once. The chain employs TRBV11-2 and TRBJ2-7, with TRBD2 matching 8 bases. After removal of 1 base from V and 1 base from J, the junction contained 0 bases not matched to a gene. The CDR3 is made up of 14 amino acids. Germline V gene sequence: CDR1 SGHAT, CDR2 FQNNGV. The CDR3 sequence is CASSLGGGSYEQYF. Here the CDR3 DNA reads TGTGCCAGCAGCTTAGGCGGGGGGTCCTACGAGCAGTACTTC.

The V call is TRBV18, the J call TRBJ1-1; TRBD1 agrees at 8 bases. Trimming cost V 2 bases and J 4 bases; bases outside gene matches: 12. The CDR3 covers 17 residues. CDR1 is KGHSH and CDR2 is LQKENI in the germline V gene. CDR3 in amino acids: CASSPADRAVKGTEAFF. Here the CDR3 DNA reads TGTGCCAGCTCACCAGCGGACAGGGCCGTCAAGGGCACTGAAGCTTTCTTT.

The chain recombines TRBV15 with TRBJ2-1; the D is unclear. The ends were cut back, 3 bases at V and 10 bases at J, with 16 bases in the middle. Per germline, CDR1 LNHNV and CDR2 YYDKDF (reference sequence). The CDR3 sequence is 14 residues long. This CDR3 reads CATSSSGERAEQFF. CDR3 nucleotide sequence: TGTGCCACCAGCAGTTCCGGTGAGCGAGCGGAGCAGTTCTTC.

V usage is TRBV5-1 and J usage is TRBJ2-5; 9 nucleotides match TRBD1. This CDR3 is built from 14 residues. Trimming cost V 4 bases and J 5 bases; bases outside gene matches: 6. Germline-derived CDR1 and CDR2 are SGHRS and YFSETQ. Here the CDR3 reads CASSPRTGEETQYF. The CDR3, as DNA: TGCGCCAGCAGCCCGAGGACAGGGGAGGAGACCCAGTACTTC.

V gene TRBV14 combines with J gene TRBJ1-1; D uncertain. The CDR3 runs 13 residues. Trimming removed 1 base at V and 6 bases at J, with 9 bases between. Germline V lookup: CDR1 SGHDN, CDR2 FVKESK. CDR3 DNA sequence: TGTGCCAGCAGCCAAGGAGGGAGGTCTGAAGCTTTCTTT. It specifies CASSQGGRSEAFF.

As DNA, the CDR3 is TGTGCCAGCAGTTACCCCCCCGCGGGGAATGAAAAACTGTTTTTT. It is translated as CASSYPPAGNEKLFF. The chain uses TRBV6-6 and TRBJ1-4; D is ambiguous. The CDR3 totals 15 residues. Germline V gene data show CDR1 as MNHNY and CDR2 as SVGAGI (reference sequence). Trimming stripped 2 bases from V and 5 bases from J, with 12 bases between.

The gene calls are TRBV5-4 and TRBJ1-1, with 7 bases matching TRBD1. CDR1 is SGHNT and CDR2 is YYREEE in the germline V gene (reference sequence). Losses at the gene ends were 0 bases for V and 4 bases for J; bases not matched to a gene: 3. This CDR3 spans 14 amino acids. The DNA for the CDR3 is TGTGCCAGCAGCTTGGAAGGGACAGCCACTGAAGCTTTCTTT. Protein sequence: CASSLEGTATEAFF. Variable domain in full (rest from reference TRBV5-4 and TRBJ1-1): ETGVTQSPTHLIKTRGQQVTLRCSSQSGHNTVSWYQQALGQGPQFIFQYYREEENGRGNFPPRFSGLQFPNYSSELNVNALELDDSALYLCASSLEGTATEAFFGQGTRLTVV.

At least ten counts were recorded for this clone. V is TRBV7-9 and J is TRBJ1-2; 10 nucleotides match TRBD1. The J segment lost 6 bases and the V segment lost 6 bases, leaving 4 bases of the junction unmatched. Germline V lookup: CDR1 SEHNR, CDR2 FQNEAQ (reference sequence). The CDR3 loop spans 13 amino acids. The CDR3 nucleotides read TGTGCCAGCAGAATCGGGACAGGGGATGGCTACACCTTC. Residues: CASRIGTGDGYTF. The full variable domain, with the rest looked up from reference TRBV7-9 and TRBJ1-2, is DTGVSQNPRHKITKRGQNVTFRCDPISEHNRLYWYRQTLGQGPEFLTYFQNEAQLEKSRLLSDRFSAERPKGSFSTLEIQRTEQGDSAMYLCASRIGTGDGYTFGSGTRLTVV.

This sequence joins TRBV7-2 and TRBJ2-7, with TRBD2 identical over 9 bases. Losses at the gene ends were 9 bases for V and 4 bases for J; bases not matched to a gene: 7. Per the germline V gene, CDR1 is SGHTA and CDR2 is FQGNSA. The CDR3 totals 13 residues. CDR3 nucleotide sequence: TGTGCCAGTCGGCAAGCGGGAGGATACGAGCAGTACTTC. Translated, it gives CASRQAGGYEQYF.

The chain carries TRBV11-3 and TRBJ2-3, with TRBD2 matching over 9 bases. Germline V CDR1 and CDR2: SGHNT, YENEEA. V lost 1 base to trimming and J lost 6 bases; unmatched junction nucleotides: 5. CDR3 length equals 15 residues. CDR3 in amino acids: CASSLGGRARDTQYF. The CDR3, as DNA: TGTGCCAGCAGCTTAGGCGGGAGGGCCCGCGATACGCAGTATTTT. Full variable domain (outside the CDR3, taken from reference TRBV11-3 and TRBJ2-3): EAGVVQSPRYKIIEKKQPVAFWCNPISGHNTLYWYLQNLGQGPELLIRYENEEAVDDSQLPKDRFSAERLKGVDSTLKIQPAELGDSAVYLCASSLGGRARDTQYFGPGTRLTVL.

This chain uses TRBV4-2 with TRBJ1-5, with TRBD1 matching 11 bases. The V gene's germline CDR1 is LGHNA and CDR2 YNFKEQ. V gave up 3 bases and J gave up 0 bases; unmatched junction bases: 10. CDR3 length: 19 residues. The CDR3 DNA is TGTGCCAGCAGCCACGGTCAGGGACAGGGGGGAAATAGCAATCAGCCCCAGCATTTT. Its protein product is CASSHGQGQGGNSNQPQHF.

This chain joins TRBV5-4 and TRBJ2-5, with 8 bases that match TRBD2. This CDR3 contains 14 residues. Looked up from germline, CDR1 is SGHNT and CDR2 is YYREEE (reference sequence). The junction had 3 bases not matched to a gene; V was cut back by 4 bases and J by 1 base. CDR3 sequence (DNA): TGTGCCAGCAGCCAAGGACTAGCCCAAGAGACCCAGTACTTC. Protein product: CASSQGLAQETQYF.

The chain has TRBV6-1 and TRBJ2-7; TRBD1 agrees at 9 bases. There are 16 residues in the CDR3. Germline loops: CDR1 MNHNS, CDR2 SASEGT. The V segment lost 4 bases and the J segment 6 bases; nucleotides outside the gene matches: 13. CDR3: CASSAETGTGFAEQYF. Here the CDR3 DNA reads TGTGCCAGCAGTGCTGAAACCGGGACAGGGTTCGCCGAGCAGTACTTC.

V usage is TRBV3-1 (or the pseudogene TRBV3-2) and J usage is TRBJ1-5; perhaps TRBD1 as D (5 bases). V dropped 4 bases and J dropped 3 bases, with 13 bases sitting between them. Per the germline V gene, CDR1 is LGHDT and CDR2 is YNNKEL (reference sequence). The CDR3 loop spans 15 amino acids. The CDR3 DNA sequence: TGTGCCAGCAGCCCCCGGACATCGGTCAATCAGCCCCAGCATTTT. Translated, it gives CASSPRTSVNQPQHF.

This clone showed up just once. V and J are TRBV27 and TRBJ2-5; weak D call: TRBD2 (5 bases). Germline V gene data show CDR1 as MNHEY and CDR2 as SMNVEV (reference sequence). V was shortened by 2 bases and J by 5 bases, with 9 bases between the two germline ends. The CDR3 totals 13 residues. DNA for the CDR3: TGTGCCAGCAGTTTAGGACTTGGTGAGACCCAGTACTTC. This gives the protein CASSLGLGETQYF.

This chain links TRBV27 with TRBJ2-7, with 7 bases matching TRBD1. V was pared by 4 bases and J by 2 bases, with 8 bases of the junction left unmatched. Germline CDR1 reads MNHEY; CDR2 reads SMNVEV (reference sequence). The CDR3 spans 15 residues. DNA for the CDR3: TGTGCCAGCAGTTCCCTGATGACAGGGACCTACGAGCAGTACTTC. As protein: CASSSLMTGTYEQYF.

J is TRBJ1-1 and V is TRBV27; a possible D gene is TRBD1 (5 bases). Trimming stripped 2 bases from V and 1 base from J, with 11 bases between. Germline CDR1 reads MNHEY; CDR2 reads SMNVEV (reference sequence). The CDR3 runs 15 residues. CDR3 protein: CASSLNRYPNTEAFF. CDR3 coding DNA: TGTGCCAGCAGTTTAAACAGGTACCCGAACACTGAAGCTTTCTTT.

The chain joins TRBV5-1 to TRBJ1-3; maybe TRBD1 (5 bases). Germline V gene sequence: CDR1 SGHRS, CDR2 YFSETQ. The CDR3 consists of 16 residues. The V gene lost 0 bases and the J gene lost 0 bases, with 10 bases spanning the gap. For the CDR3, the DNA is TGCGCCAGCAGCTTGGGACAGATGAGCTCTGGAAACACCATATATTTT. As protein: CASSLGQMSSGNTIYF.

The chain uses TRBV28 and TRBJ2-7; possibly TRBD2 for D (6 bases). The CDR3 is 12 amino acids. V lost 4 bases, J lost 4 bases, and 8 bases lay in between. Germline V gene data show CDR1 as MDHEN and CDR2 as SYDVKM. CDR3 nucleotides: TGTGCCAGCAGTTCTGGGGGGTACGAGCAGTACTTC. It yields the protein CASSSGGYEQYF.

This chain joins TRBV4-3 and TRBJ2-1; 7 bases align to TRBD1. CDR3 length: 17 residues. Germline loops: CDR1 LGHNA, CDR2 YSLEER. V lost 1 base and J lost 6; bases outside the gene matches: 12. For the CDR3, the DNA is TGCGCCAGCAGCCAAGCTGTTGACAGGGCGGCGGTCAATGAGCAGTTCTTC. Encoded protein: CASSQAVDRAAVNEQFF.

This chain uses TRBV4-1 with TRBJ1-1, with 7 positions matching TRBD1. CDR1 is MGHRA and CDR2 is YSYEKL in the germline V gene. With 4 bases clipped from V and 2 bases from J, the junction kept 4 bases outside the gene matches. There are 14 residues in the CDR3. The CDR3 nucleotides read TGCGCCAGCAGCCTAGGACAGGCTAACACTGAAGCTTTCTTT. Translation gives CASSLGQANTEAFF.

The chain has TRBV6-5 and TRBJ2-7; TRBD2 matches at 11 bases. Germline-derived CDR1 and CDR2 are MNHEY and SVGAGI. CDR3 size: 14 residues. V trimming: 10 bases; J trimming: 2 bases; junction bases outside the gene matches: 7. The CDR3 nucleotides are TGTGCCACCAAAACTAGCGGGAGTACCTACGAGCAGTACTTC. Amino acids: CATKTSGSTYEQYF.

V is TRBV4-2 and J is TRBJ2-2; D is perhaps TRBD2 (6 bases). This CDR3 has 16 amino acids. Germline loops: CDR1 LGHNA, CDR2 YNFKEQ. The V end was cut by 4 bases, the J end by 7 bases, with 19 bases between. The CDR3 bases are TGTGCCAGCAGCCTAGAACGGGGGTCGGGAATCGGGGAGCTGTTTTTT. Residues: CASSLERGSGIGELFF.

This clone was found once. This chain links TRBV5-5 with TRBJ2-7, with D unclear. V was pared by 2 bases and J by 3 bases, with 9 bases between. The CDR3 is 13 residues long. CDR1 and CDR2 (germline): SGHKS, YYEKEE (reference sequence). The CDR3 loop is CASSFGRYYEQYF. The CDR3 nucleotides read TGTGCCAGCAGCTTTGGCCGATACTACGAGCAGTACTTC.